These 18 T cell receptor beta chains were all obtained from the same sample, sequenced in a study of coeliac disease. Sequencing was performed with immunoSEQ multiplex PCR; in TCRdb, only in-frame clones are kept and a portion is missing. This repertoire shows almost 4,000 clones, less than 70% found once; its top ten account for approximately 6%. The sample consisted of lymphocytes from the gut lamina propria. The receptors originated from a man between 65 and 85 years old without celiac disease.

The chain couples TRBV5-6 to TRBJ2-5; TRBD1 matches 7 bases. CDR1 is SGHDT and CDR2 is YYEEEE in the germline V gene. This CDR3 is built from 15 residues. V gave up 0 bases and J gave up 6 bases; unmatched junction bases: 8. CDR3: CASSLDSKGAKTQYF. The CDR3 bases are TGTGCCAGCAGCTTGGATAGTAAGGGGGCCAAGACCCAGTACTTC.

In this sample, this clone turned up once. V gene TRBV5-4 combines with J gene TRBJ1-1; TRBD1 agrees at 8 bases. Trimming at V came to 0 bases and at J to 5 bases, leaving 9 bases not matched to a gene. This CDR3 spans 16 amino acids. The germline V gene has CDR1 SGHNT and CDR2 YYREEE (reference sequence). The CDR3: CASSLGSRTGSTEAFF. The CDR3 DNA follows: TGTGCCAGCAGCTTGGGTAGTCGGACAGGGAGTACTGAAGCTTTCTTT.

This clone was counted a few times. The chain is built from TRBV28 and TRBJ2-5; D unclear. This CDR3 is 11 amino acids long. Trimming took off 5 bases at V and 5 bases at J, with 6 bases between the two ends. Germline assignment: CDR1 MDHEN and CDR2 SYDVKM. The CDR3 nucleotides are TGTGCCAGCAGTGAGTACGAGACCCAGTACTTC. Its translation is CASSEYETQYF.

By share of the sample, this clone is large. The V gene is TRBV6-5, the J gene TRBJ2-2, with a weak D call TRBD2 (5 bases). V lost 0 bases to trimming and J lost 0 bases, with 5 bases between them. This CDR3 comprises 15 residues. Germline lookup yields CDR1 MNHEY and CDR2 SVGAGI. Here the CDR3 reads CASSYSTTNTGELFF. The CDR3 coding sequence is TGTGCCAGCAGTTACTCGACTACGAACACCGGGGAGCTGTTTTTT.

A few counts support this clone. This rearrangement joins TRBV7-2 to TRBJ2-3; D possibly corresponds to TRBD2 (5 bases). Trimming stripped 11 bases from V and 0 bases from J, with 12 bases between. CDR3 length: 13 residues. Germline CDR1 SGHTA, CDR2 FQGNSA. For the CDR3, the DNA is TGTGCCCGCCGGGGTCCTAGCACAGATACGCAGTATTTT. It encodes CARRGPSTDTQYF.

The chain recombines TRBV19 with TRBJ1-5; D unresolved. CDR3 length equals 13 residues. V was trimmed by 5 bases and J by 0 bases, leaving 5 bases between them. CDR1 LNHDA and CDR2 SQIVND come from the germline V gene (reference sequence). Written as DNA, the CDR3 is TGTGCCAGTAGTCGGGATAGCAATCAGCCCCAGCATTTT. It translates to CASSRDSNQPQHF.

The chain joins TRBV27 to TRBJ2-7; 13 bases align to TRBD2. The CDR3 has 14 amino acids. Germline V gives CDR1 MNHEY, CDR2 SMNVEV (reference sequence). V trimming: 4 bases; J trimming: 7 bases; junction bases outside the gene matches: 4. The CDR3 here is CASSWGLAGQEQYF. In nucleotides, the CDR3 is TGTGCCAGCAGTTGGGGACTAGCGGGGCAAGAGCAGTACTTC.

This clone is labeled as medium-sized (0.01 to 0.1%). The rearrangement uses TRBV7-6 and TRBJ1-3, with D possibly being TRBD1 (6 bases). Germline V gives CDR1 SGHVS, CDR2 FNYEAQ. The length of the CDR3 is 16 residues. Trimming removed 1 base at V and 0 bases at J, with 10 bases between. CDR3 in amino acids: CASSLGTANSGNTIYF. The CDR3 nucleotides read TGTGCCAGCAGCTTAGGGACAGCCAACTCTGGAAACACCATATATTTT.

V is TRBV6-5 and J is TRBJ1-2; a possible D gene is TRBD1 (5 bases). V lost 6 bases and J 4 bases, leaving 15 bases between the germline ends. The CDR3 length is 14 residues. In germline, CDR1 is MNHEY, CDR2 SVGAGI. The DNA of the CDR3 is TGTGCCAGCAGAGTGGGTCAGGGCGTCTATGGCTACACCTTC. Translation gives CASRVGQGVYGYTF.

This clone has only one observation. Here the CDR3 DNA reads TGTGCCAGCAGTCAAGGGACAGGGGGAACCGGGGAGCTGTTTTTT. This gives the protein CASSQGTGGTGELFF. This chain joins TRBV7-9 and TRBJ2-2, with 11 nucleotides matching TRBD1. V lost 6 bases and J lost 5; bases outside the gene matches: 5. This CDR3 is built from 15 residues. CDR1 is SEHNR, CDR2 FQNEAQ, per germline (reference sequence). The whole variable domain, remainder taken from reference TRBV7-9 and TRBJ2-2, is DTGVSQNPRHKITKRGQNVTFRCDPISEHNRLYWYRQTLGQGPEFLTYFQNEAQLEKSRLLSDRFSAERPKGSFSTLEIQRTEQGDSAMYLCASSQGTGGTGELFFGEGSRLTVL.

This chain connects TRBV18 to TRBJ1-6; D is possibly TRBD1 (5 bases). V shed 3 bases and J shed 8 bases, with 14 bases lying between them. The CDR3 is made up of 15 amino acids. The germline V gene has CDR1 KGHSH and CDR2 LQKENI. CDR3 amino acids: CASSPVRDSYSPLHF. The CDR3 nucleotides are TGTGCCAGCTCACCCGTTAGAGACAGTTATTCACCCCTCCACTTT.

V is TRBV2 and J is TRBJ2-5; 10 nucleotides align to TRBD2. The CDR3 contains 16 residues. Germline-derived CDR1 and CDR2 are SNHLY and FYNNEI. The junction had 8 bases not matched to a gene; V was cut back by 7 bases and J by 0 bases. The CDR3: CASTASGGRYQETQYF. The CDR3 DNA is TGTGCCAGCACGGCTAGCGGGGGCCGGTACCAAGAGACCCAGTACTTC.

This chain links TRBV21-1 with TRBJ1-1. TRBV21-1 is labeled a pseudogene. This CDR3 is built from 14 residues. CDR3 sequence: CASSFSIARTEAFF. The CDR3 DNA sequence: TGTGCCAGCAGTTTTTCGATAGCTCGCACTGAAGCTTTCTTT.

The chain recombines TRBV10-3 with TRBJ1-5; D unclear. CDR3 size: 12 residues. With 3 bases removed from V and 3 bases from J, the gap between germline ends came to 3 bases. Germline loops: CDR1 ENHRY, CDR2 SYGVKD. CDR3 bases: TGTGCCATCAGTGAATACAATCAGCCCCAGCATTTT. This codes for CAISEYNQPQHF.

V gene TRBV19 combines with J gene TRBJ1-5; D remains ambiguous. The CDR3 runs to 13 residues. The germline V and J ends were trimmed by 6 bases and 4 bases, with 10 bases remaining between them. Germline V gene data show CDR1 as LNHDA and CDR2 as SQIVND (reference sequence). CDR3: CASRRGRNQPQHF. Here the CDR3 DNA reads TGTGCCAGTAGGCGCGGGCGTAATCAGCCCCAGCATTTT.

This chain links TRBV19 with TRBJ2-7, with D hard to call. Germline V gene lookup returns CDR1 LNHDA and CDR2 SQIVND (reference sequence). CDR3 length equals 14 residues. The V end lost 4 bases, the J end lost 4 bases, and 14 bases lay between the germline ends. CDR3 amino acids: CASSNTESTYEQYF. The DNA for the CDR3 is TGTGCCAGTAGTAACACAGAGAGTACATACGAGCAGTACTTC.

The rearrangement joins TRBV20-1 to TRBJ1-1, with D possibly being TRBD1 (5 bases). V lost 2 bases and J 7 bases, leaving 8 bases between the germline ends. The CDR3 consists of 11 residues. Germline CDR1 and CDR2: DFQATT and SNEGSKA (reference sequence). The CDR3 reads CSARSGVEAFF. For the CDR3, the DNA is TGCAGTGCTAGATCGGGGGTTGAAGCTTTCTTT.

This clone turned up a few times. The chain employs TRBV6-5 and TRBJ2-7; 7 nucleotides align to TRBD1. CDR1 is MNHEY, CDR2 SVGAGI, per germline. There are 14 residues in the CDR3. Unmatched junction bases numbered 2, after V lost 2 bases and J lost 1 base. The CDR3 loop reads CASSYRDSSYEQYF. For the CDR3, the DNA is TGTGCCAGCAGTTACCGGGACAGTTCCTACGAGCAGTACTTC.